This T cell receptor (beta chain) was sequenced for a study of regulatory T cells in long-lasting Graves disease. As to this clonotype: One junction end does not reproduce the germline sequence, and a read error may be involved.

The time point is: newly diagnosed GD, antithyroid drugs for less than 3 months. With RNA extracted from PBMCs as input, the TCR library was made. According to the study, TCR beta libraries were built with iRepertoire HTBI primers and CDR3-region Arm-PCR. One entry per CDR3 protein results from TCRdb running MiXCR on the multiplex PCR reads. The sample holds around 320,000 distinct CDR3 sequences, roughly 17% seen once. The germline gives CDR1 SSHAT, CDR2 FNYEAQ (reference sequence). This CDR3 region has 14 residues. The sample also formed part of further work on T cells in Graves' hyperthyroidism and ophthalmopathy. As that report states: Reasons for excluding patients were uncontrolled infection, other autoimmune disease, pregnancy or lactation. The TCR CDR3 was amplified in a first-round RT-PCR using the HTBI primer set. Blood also contained most expanded thyroid clonotypes above 0.001.

Sequencing was performed on peripheral blood mononuclear cells (PBMCs), taken at new diagnosis, from a patient treated with antithyroid drugs. This chain joins TRBV7-7 and TRBJ2-3; either TRBD1 or TRBD2 may supply D (5 bases each). The better agreement between TRBJ2-5 and the DNA end casts doubt on the J call. This TCR was recovered from a man aged 35-49 years with Graves disease. CDR3 loop: CASTPLGTRETQYF. The CDR3, as DNA: TGTGCTAGCACCCCACTTGGGACGAGGGAGACCCAGTACTTC.